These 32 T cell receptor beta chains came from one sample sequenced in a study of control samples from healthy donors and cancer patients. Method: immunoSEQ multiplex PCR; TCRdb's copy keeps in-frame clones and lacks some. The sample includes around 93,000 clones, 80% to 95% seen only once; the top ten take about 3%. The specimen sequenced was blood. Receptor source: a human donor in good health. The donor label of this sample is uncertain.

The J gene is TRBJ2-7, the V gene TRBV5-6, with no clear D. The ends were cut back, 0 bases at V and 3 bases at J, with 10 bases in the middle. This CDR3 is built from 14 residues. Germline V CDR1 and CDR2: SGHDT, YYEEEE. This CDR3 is CASSLVSRVYEQYF. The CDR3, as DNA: TGTGCCAGCAGCTTGGTCTCTCGGGTCTACGAGCAGTACTTC.

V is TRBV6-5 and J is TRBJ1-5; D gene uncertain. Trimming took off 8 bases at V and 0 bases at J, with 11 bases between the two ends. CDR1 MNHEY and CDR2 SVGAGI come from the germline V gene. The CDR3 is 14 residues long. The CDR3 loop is CASRGDNSNQPQHF. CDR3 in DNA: TGTGCCAGCCGGGGAGACAATAGCAATCAGCCCCAGCATTTT.

The DNA of the CDR3 is TGTGCCAGCAGCCCAGGGAGTGGGAGCAATCAGCCCCAGCATTTT. Translating it yields CASSPGSGSNQPQHF. The chain combines TRBV6-5 with TRBJ1-5; the D gene is possibly TRBD1 (5 bases). CDR1 is MNHEY, CDR2 SVGAGI, per germline. This CDR3 has 15 amino acids. Trimming took off 6 bases at V and 1 base at J, with 13 bases between the two ends.

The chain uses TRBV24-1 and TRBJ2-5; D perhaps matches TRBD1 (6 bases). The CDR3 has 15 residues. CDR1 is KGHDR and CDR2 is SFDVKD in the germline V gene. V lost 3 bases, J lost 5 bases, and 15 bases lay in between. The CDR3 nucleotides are TGTGCCACCAGTGATCCCCGGGACATGACGGAGACCCAGTACTTC. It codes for CATSDPRDMTETQYF.

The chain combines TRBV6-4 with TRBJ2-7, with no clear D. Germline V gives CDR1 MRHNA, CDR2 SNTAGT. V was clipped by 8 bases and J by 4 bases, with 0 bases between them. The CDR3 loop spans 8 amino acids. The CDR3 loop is CASYEQYV. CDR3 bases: TGTGCCAGCTACGAGCAGTACGTC.

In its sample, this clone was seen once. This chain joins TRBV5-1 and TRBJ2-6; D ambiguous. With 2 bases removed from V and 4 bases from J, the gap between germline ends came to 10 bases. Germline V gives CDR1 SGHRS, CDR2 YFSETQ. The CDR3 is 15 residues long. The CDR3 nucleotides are TGCGCCAGCAGCTTAGAACTTTCCGGGGCCAACGTCCTGACTTTC. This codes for CASSLELSGANVLTF. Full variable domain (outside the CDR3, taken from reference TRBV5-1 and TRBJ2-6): KAGVTQTPRYLIKTRGQQVTLSCSPISGHRSVSWYQQTPGQGLQFLFEYFSETQRNKGNFPGRFSGRQFSNSRSEMNVSTLELGDSALYLCASSLELSGANVLTFGAGSRLTVL.

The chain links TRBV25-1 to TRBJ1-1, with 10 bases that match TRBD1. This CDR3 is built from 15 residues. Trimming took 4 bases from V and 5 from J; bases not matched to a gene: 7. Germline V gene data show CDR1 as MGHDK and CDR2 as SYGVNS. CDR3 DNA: TGTGCCAGCAGTGGTAGAGACAGGGGGCGGACTGAAGCTTTCTTT. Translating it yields CASSGRDRGRTEAFF.

CDR3 residues: CASSYSRGGTGELFF. CDR3 in DNA: TGTGCCAGCAGTTATAGCAGGGGTGGCACCGGGGAGCTGTTTTTT. The rearrangement uses TRBV6-2 or TRBV6-3 and TRBJ2-2, with a tentative D call TRBD1 (6 bases). The CDR3 has 15 residues. Trimming shortened V by 3 bases and J by 4 bases, and 12 bases separated the two germline ends. CDR1 is MNHEY and CDR2 is SVGEGT in the germline V gene.

CDR3 bases: TGTGCCACCGCGGACAGGCCTGCCGGGGAGCTGTTTTTT. This gives the protein CATADRPAGELFF. This chain joins TRBV27 and TRBJ2-2; 7 bases agree with TRBD1. V dropped 10 bases and J dropped 6; count of bases not matched to a gene: 8. This CDR3 has 13 residues. The germline V gene has CDR1 MNHEY and CDR2 SMNVEV (reference sequence).

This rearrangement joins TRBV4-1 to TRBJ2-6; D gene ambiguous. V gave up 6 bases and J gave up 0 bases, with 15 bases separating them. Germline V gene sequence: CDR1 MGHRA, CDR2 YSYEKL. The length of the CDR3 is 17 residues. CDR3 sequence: CASRLTPGASGANVLTF. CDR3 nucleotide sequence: TGCGCCAGCAGACTTACACCCGGAGCCTCTGGGGCCAACGTCCTGACTTTC.

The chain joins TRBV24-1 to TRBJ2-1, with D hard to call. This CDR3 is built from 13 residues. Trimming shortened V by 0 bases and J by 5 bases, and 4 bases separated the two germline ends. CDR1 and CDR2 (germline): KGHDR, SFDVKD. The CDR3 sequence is CATSDLRNNEQFF. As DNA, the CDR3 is TGTGCCACCAGTGATTTGCGGAACAATGAGCAGTTCTTC.

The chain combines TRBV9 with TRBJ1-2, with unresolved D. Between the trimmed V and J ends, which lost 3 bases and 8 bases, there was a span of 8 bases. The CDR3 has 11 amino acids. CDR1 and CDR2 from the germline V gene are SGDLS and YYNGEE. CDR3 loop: CASSGPVGYTF. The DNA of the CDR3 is TGTGCCAGCAGCGGCCCTGTGGGCTACACCTTC. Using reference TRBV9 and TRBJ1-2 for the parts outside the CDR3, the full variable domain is DSGVTQTPKHLITATGQRVTLRCSPRSGDLSVYWYQQSLDQGLQFLIQYYNGEERAKGNILERFSAQQFPDLHSELNLSSLELGDSALYFCASSGPVGYTFGSGTRLTVV.

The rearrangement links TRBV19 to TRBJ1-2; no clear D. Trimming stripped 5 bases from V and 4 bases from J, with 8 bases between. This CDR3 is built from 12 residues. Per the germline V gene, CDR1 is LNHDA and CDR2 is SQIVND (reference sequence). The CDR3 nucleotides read TGTGCCAGTAGTGACCCCTCCTATGGCTACACCTTC. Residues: CASSDPSYGYTF.

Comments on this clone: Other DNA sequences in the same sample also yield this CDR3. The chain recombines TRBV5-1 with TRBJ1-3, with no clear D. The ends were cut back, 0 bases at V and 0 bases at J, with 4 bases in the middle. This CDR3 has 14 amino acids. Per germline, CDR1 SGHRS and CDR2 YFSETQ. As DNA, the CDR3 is TGCGCCAGCAGCTTGGTAGGCTCTGGAAACACCATATATTTT. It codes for CASSLVGSGNTIYF.

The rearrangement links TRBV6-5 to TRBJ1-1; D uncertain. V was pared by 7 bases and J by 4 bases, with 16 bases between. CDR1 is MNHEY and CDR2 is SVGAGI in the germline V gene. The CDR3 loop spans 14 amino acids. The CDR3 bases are TGTGCCAGCACAGAAGGTTCTGGGTCCACTGAAGCTTTCTTT. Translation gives CASTEGSGSTEAFF.

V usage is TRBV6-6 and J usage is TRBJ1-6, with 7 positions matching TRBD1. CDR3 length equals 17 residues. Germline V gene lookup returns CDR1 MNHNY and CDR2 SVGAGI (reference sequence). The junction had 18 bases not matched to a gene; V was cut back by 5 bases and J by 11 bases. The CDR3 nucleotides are TGTGCCAGCAGTCCCAAGATCGGGACAGCGTCCCGGACACCCCTCCACTTT. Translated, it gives CASSPKIGTASRTPLHF.

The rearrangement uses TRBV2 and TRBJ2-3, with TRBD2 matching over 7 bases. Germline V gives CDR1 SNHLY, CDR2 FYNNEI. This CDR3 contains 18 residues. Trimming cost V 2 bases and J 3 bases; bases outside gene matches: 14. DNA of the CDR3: TGTGCCAGCAGTGAAAATGGGCCGCGGGACTACAAAACAGATACGCAGTATTTT. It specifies CASSENGPRDYKTDTQYF.

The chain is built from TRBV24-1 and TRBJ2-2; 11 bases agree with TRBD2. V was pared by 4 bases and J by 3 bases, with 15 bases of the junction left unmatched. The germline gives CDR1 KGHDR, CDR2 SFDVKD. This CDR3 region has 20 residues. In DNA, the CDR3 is TGTGCCACCAGTGACCCAACTAGCGGGGGAGTTTCATTGGACACCGGGGAGCTGTTTTTT. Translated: CATSDPTSGGVSLDTGELFF.

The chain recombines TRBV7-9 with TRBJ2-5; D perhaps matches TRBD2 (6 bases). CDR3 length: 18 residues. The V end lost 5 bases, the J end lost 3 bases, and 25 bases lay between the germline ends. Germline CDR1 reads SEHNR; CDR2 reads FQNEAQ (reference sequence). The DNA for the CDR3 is TGTGCCAGCAGCCCCCAGGACTTCTTGGGACTTGGTAAAGAGACCCAGTACTTC. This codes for CASSPQDFLGLGKETQYF.

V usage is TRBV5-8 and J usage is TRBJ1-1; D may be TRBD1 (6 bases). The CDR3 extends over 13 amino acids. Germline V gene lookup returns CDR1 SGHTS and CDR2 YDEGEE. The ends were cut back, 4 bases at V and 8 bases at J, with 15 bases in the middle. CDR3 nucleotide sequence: TGTGCCAGCAGCAACTACAACAGGGTAGAAGCTTTCTTT. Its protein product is CASSNYNRVEAFF.

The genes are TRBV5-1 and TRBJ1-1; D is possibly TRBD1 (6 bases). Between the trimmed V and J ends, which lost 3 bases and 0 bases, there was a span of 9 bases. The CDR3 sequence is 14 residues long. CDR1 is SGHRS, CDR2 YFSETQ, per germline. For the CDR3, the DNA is TGCGCCAGCAGCTCCGGGACAATGAACACTGAAGCTTTCTTT. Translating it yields CASSSGTMNTEAFF.

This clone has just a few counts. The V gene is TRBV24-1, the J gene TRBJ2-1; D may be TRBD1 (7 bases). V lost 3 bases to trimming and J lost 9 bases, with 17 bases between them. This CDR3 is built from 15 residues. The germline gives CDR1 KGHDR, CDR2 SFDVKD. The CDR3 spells CATSDTGEAFVEQFF. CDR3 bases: TGTGCCACCAGTGATACAGGGGAGGCTTTCGTTGAGCAGTTCTTC.

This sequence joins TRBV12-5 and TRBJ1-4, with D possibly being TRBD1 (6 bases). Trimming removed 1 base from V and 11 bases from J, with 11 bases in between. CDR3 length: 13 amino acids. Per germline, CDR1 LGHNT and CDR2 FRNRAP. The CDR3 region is CASGLALTGKLFF. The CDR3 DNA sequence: TGTGCTAGTGGTTTGGCCCTTACAGGGAAACTGTTTTTT.

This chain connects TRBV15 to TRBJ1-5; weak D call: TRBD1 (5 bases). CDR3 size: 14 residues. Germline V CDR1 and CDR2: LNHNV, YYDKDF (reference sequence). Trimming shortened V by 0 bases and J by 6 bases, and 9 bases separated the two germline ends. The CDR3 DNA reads TGTGCCACCAGCAGAGATTGGGGGGGTCAGCCCCAGCATTTT. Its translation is CATSRDWGGQPQHF.

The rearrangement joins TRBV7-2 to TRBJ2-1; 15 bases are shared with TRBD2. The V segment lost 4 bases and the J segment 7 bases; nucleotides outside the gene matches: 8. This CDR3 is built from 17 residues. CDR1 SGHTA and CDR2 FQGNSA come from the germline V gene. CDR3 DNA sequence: TGTGCCAGCAGCTGGGGGACTAGCGGGGGGCCATTTAATGAGCAGTTCTTC. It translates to CASSWGTSGGPFNEQFF.

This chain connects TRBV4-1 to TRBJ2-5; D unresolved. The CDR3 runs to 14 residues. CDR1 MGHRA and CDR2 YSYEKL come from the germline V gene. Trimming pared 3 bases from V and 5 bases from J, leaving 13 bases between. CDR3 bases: TGCGCCAGCAGCCATCCGGGTTCAGGTGAGACCCAGTACTTC. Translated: CASSHPGSGETQYF.

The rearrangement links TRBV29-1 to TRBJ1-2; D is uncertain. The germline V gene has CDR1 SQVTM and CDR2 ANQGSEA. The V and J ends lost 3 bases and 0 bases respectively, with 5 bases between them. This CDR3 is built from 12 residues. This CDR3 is CSVEETNYGYTF. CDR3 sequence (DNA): TGCAGCGTTGAGGAGACTAACTATGGCTACACCTTC.

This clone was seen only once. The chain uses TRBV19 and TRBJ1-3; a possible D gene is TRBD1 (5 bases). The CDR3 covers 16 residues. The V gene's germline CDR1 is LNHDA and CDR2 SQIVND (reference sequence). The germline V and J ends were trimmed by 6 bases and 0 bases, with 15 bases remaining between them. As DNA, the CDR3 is TGTGCCAGTAGCCGAACGGGACCCAGCTCTGGAAACACCATATATTTT. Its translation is CASSRTGPSSGNTIYF.

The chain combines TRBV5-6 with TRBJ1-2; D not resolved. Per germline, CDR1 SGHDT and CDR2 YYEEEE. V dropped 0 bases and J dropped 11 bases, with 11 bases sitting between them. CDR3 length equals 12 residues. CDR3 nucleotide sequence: TGTGCCAGCAGCTTGGGTCCCGATGTTTACACCTTC. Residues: CASSLGPDVYTF.

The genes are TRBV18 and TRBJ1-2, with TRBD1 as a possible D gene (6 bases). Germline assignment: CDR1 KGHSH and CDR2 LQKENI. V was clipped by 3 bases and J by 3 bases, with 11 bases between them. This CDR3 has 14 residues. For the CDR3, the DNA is TGTGCCAGCTCACCTCAGACAGGTGACTATGGCTACACCTTC. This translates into CASSPQTGDYGYTF.

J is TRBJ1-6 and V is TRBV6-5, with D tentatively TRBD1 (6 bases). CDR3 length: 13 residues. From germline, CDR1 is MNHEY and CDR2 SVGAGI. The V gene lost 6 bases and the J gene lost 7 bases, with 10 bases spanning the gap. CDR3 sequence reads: CASREGVNSPLHF. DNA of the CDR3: TGTGCCAGCAGGGAGGGGGTCAATTCACCCCTCCACTTT.

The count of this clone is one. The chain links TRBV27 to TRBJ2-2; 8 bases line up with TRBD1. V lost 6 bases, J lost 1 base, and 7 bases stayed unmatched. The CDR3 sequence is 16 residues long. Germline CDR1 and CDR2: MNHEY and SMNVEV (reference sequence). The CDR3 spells CASRHTGTGNTGELFF. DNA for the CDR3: TGTGCCAGCAGACACACCGGGACAGGGAACACCGGGGAGCTGTTTTTT.